The T cell receptor beta chain described here comes from a study of OX40 agonist ivuxolimab in advanced cancers. Notes on the study in general: Expanded peripheral T-cell antigen specificity went undetermined. Relatively little clonal expansion, among the lowest observed, appeared in partial responders at 0.1-3.0 mg/kg.

TCRdb's copy holds only in-frame clones and misses some; the assay was immunoSEQ multiplex PCR. The data hold some 37,000 clones, with almost 85% observed a single time. To note about this clone: The antigen is not known.

This CDR3 has 13 residues. V was trimmed by 6 bases and J by 6 bases, leaving 14 bases between them. Germline-derived CDR1 and CDR2 are MDHEN and SYDVKM. The V and J genes are TRBV28 and TRBJ2-5, with a tentative D call TRBD1 (6 bases). This TCR came from an adult with an advanced solid tumor such as melanoma, head and neck, liver or kidney cancer. The sample here was CD4+ or CD8+ T cells sorted from blood, taken in a trial of the OX40 agonist ivuxolimab. CDR3 DNA: TGTGCCAGCAGGACCCCAGGGGCGCAGACCCAGTACTTC. This translates into CASRTPGAQTQYF.